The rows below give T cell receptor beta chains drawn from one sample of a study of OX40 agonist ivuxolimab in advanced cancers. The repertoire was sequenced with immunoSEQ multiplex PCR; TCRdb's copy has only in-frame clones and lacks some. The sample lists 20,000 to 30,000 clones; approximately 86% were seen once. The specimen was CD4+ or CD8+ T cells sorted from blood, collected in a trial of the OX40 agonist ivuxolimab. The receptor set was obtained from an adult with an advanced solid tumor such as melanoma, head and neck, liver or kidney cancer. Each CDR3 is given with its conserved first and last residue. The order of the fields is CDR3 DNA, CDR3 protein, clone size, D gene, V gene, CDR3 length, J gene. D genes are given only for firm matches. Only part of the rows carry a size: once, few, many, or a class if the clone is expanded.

CDR3 DNA: TGTGCCAGCACCGATTTCGGGAGCTCCTATAATTCACCCCTCCACTTT
CDR3 protein: CASTDFGSSYNSPLHF
clone size: NA
D gene: NA
V gene: TRBV5-4
CDR3 length: 16
J gene: TRBJ1-6

CDR3 DNA: TGCGCCAGCAGCTTGGAGGGGGCCCGCACAGATACGCAGTATTTT
CDR3 protein: CASSLEGARTDTQYF
clone size: NA
D gene: TRBD1
V gene: TRBV5-1
CDR3 length: 15
J gene: TRBJ2-3

CDR3 DNA: TGTGCCAGCAGCCCGACAGGGGGCTCTGGAAACACCATATATTTT
CDR3 protein: CASSPTGGSGNTIYF
clone size: NA
D gene: TRBD1
V gene: TRBV5-4
CDR3 length: 15
J gene: TRBJ1-3

CDR3 DNA: TGTGCCAGCAGTTTACGGGGGCGAAATAACTATGGCTACACCTTC
CDR3 protein: CASSLRGRNNYGYTF
clone size: NA
D gene: NA
V gene: TRBV27
CDR3 length: 15
J gene: TRBJ1-2

CDR3 DNA: TGTGCCAGTAAGGGTGTCTGGGATTCACCCCTCCACTTT
CDR3 protein: CASKGVWDSPLHF
clone size: NA
D gene: NA
V gene: TRBV19
CDR3 length: 13
J gene: TRBJ1-6

CDR3 DNA: TGTGCCAGCAGTGGGGGGTTCTCCCTTGGCGAGCAGTACTTC
CDR3 protein: CASSGGFSLGEQYF
clone size: NA
D gene: NA
V gene: TRBV6-5
CDR3 length: 14
J gene: TRBJ2-7

CDR3 DNA: TGTGCCAGCAGGGGACTAGCGGGAAGGACAGATACGCAGTATTTT
CDR3 protein: CASRGLAGRTDTQYF
clone size: NA
D gene: TRBD2
V gene: TRBV6-5
CDR3 length: 15
J gene: TRBJ2-3

CDR3 DNA: TGTGCCAGCCCCCTAGCGGGGGGGGATAATGAGCAGTTCTTC
CDR3 protein: CASPLAGGDNEQFF
clone size: NA
D gene: TRBD2
V gene: TRBV2
CDR3 length: 14
J gene: TRBJ2-1

CDR3 DNA: TGTGCCAGCAGCTCCGGGACAGGGAGCTCCTACGAGCAGTACTTC
CDR3 protein: CASSSGTGSSYEQYF
clone size: NA
D gene: TRBD1
V gene: TRBV7-8
CDR3 length: 15
J gene: TRBJ2-7

CDR3 DNA: TGTGCCAGCAGCTTGTTGTTCAACACTGAAGCTTTCTTT
CDR3 protein: CASSLLFNTEAFF
clone size: NA
D gene: NA
V gene: TRBV5-6
CDR3 length: 13
J gene: TRBJ1-1

CDR3 DNA: TGTGCCATCAGTGATAGCGGGGAGAACACCGGGGAGCTGTTTTTT
CDR3 protein: CAISDSGENTGELFF
clone size: NA
D gene: TRBD2
V gene: TRBV10-3
CDR3 length: 15
J gene: TRBJ2-2

CDR3 DNA: TGTGCCAGTACGGCGGGACTTTTTACCTACGAGCAGTACTTC
CDR3 protein: CASTAGLFTYEQYF
clone size: once
D gene: NA
V gene: TRBV19
CDR3 length: 14
J gene: TRBJ2-7

CDR3 DNA: TGTGCCAGCAGCCAGTCCGTTGGGGAAACTGAAGCTTTCTTT
CDR3 protein: CASSQSVGETEAFF
clone size: medium-sized
D gene: NA
V gene: TRBV4-2
CDR3 length: 14
J gene: TRBJ1-1

CDR3 DNA: TGTGCCAGCGGTTTAGCGGGAGGGCCCTACAATGAGCAGTTCTTC
CDR3 protein: CASGLAGGPYNEQFF
clone size: NA
D gene: TRBD2
V gene: TRBV19
CDR3 length: 15
J gene: TRBJ2-1